These 25 T cell receptor beta chains share one sample of origin, sequenced in a study of cytomegalovirus exposure and HLA in healthy donors. The PCR had 60 Vbeta and 13 Jbeta primers. Sequenced by immunoSEQ multiplex PCR; TCRdb stores in-frame clones only, minus some. The sample lists over 65,000 clones, roughly 80% occurring once. The sample consisted of PBMCs. The receptors were gathered from a woman aged 40 to 55 in good health and CMV-seronegative.

The chain combines TRBV11-2 with TRBJ1-1; D call uncertain. The CDR3 totals 15 residues. V lost 5 bases, J lost 3 bases, and 16 bases lay in between. Per germline, CDR1 SGHAT and CDR2 FQNNGV. Written as DNA, the CDR3 is TGTGCCAGCAGCCCCTCCGGTGCAGGTCACACTGAAGCTTTCTTT. Protein sequence: CASSPSGAGHTEAFF.

The CDR3 DNA follows: TGTGCCAGCAGCTTCGACAGCGCCAATCAGCCCCAGCATTTT. Translating it yields CASSFDSANQPQHF. This chain uses TRBV7-2 with TRBJ1-5, with D possibly TRBD1 on 5 matching bases. The CDR3 sequence is 14 residues long. Trimming pared 3 bases from V and 3 bases from J, leaving 9 bases between. Germline V gene lookup returns CDR1 SGHTA and CDR2 FQGNSA.

Turning to this clone: The sample contains more than one DNA sequence encoding this CDR3. The chain employs TRBV10-1 and TRBJ1-2; D unresolved. The V and J ends lost 0 bases and 4 bases respectively, with 6 bases between them. The CDR3 is 13 residues long. Germline V gene lookup returns CDR1 WNHNN and CDR2 SYGVQD (reference sequence). In DNA form, the CDR3 reads TGCGCCAGCAGTGAGTCAGGGAGCTATGGCTACACCTTC. Amino acid sequence: CASSESGSYGYTF.

V is TRBV27 and J is TRBJ2-5, with TRBD2 matching 10 bases. J was trimmed by 4 bases and V by 6 bases; bases with no gene match: 2. Germline CDR1 and CDR2: MNHEY and SMNVEV (reference sequence). CDR3 size: 13 residues. The CDR3 spells CASRAGGLETQYF. CDR3 in DNA: TGTGCCAGCAGAGCGGGAGGGTTAGAGACCCAGTACTTC.

This chain links TRBV9 with TRBJ2-3; the D is unclear. Germline V gene lookup returns CDR1 SGDLS and CDR2 YYNGEE. The CDR3 contains 16 residues. V was trimmed by 0 bases and J by 1 base, leaving 12 bases between them. The CDR3 region is CASSVAGPAGTDTQYF. For the CDR3, the DNA is TGTGCCAGCAGCGTAGCAGGTCCGGCAGGCACAGATACGCAGTATTTT.

The gene calls are TRBV5-8 and TRBJ1-4; possibly TRBD1 for D (5 bases). This CDR3 is built from 14 residues. Trimming cost V 1 base and J 7 bases, with 11 bases left between them. The germline V gene has CDR1 SGHTS and CDR2 YDEGEE. CDR3 nucleotides: TGTGCCAGCAGCTTGTGGCAGGGTGGTGAAAAACTGTTTTTT. Translating it yields CASSLWQGGEKLFF.

The genes are TRBV30 and TRBJ1-1, with a weak D call TRBD1 (5 bases). This CDR3 is built from 15 residues. Germline assignment: CDR1 GTSNPN and CDR2 SVGIG (reference sequence). V lost 4 bases and J lost 5, with 20 bases in between. The CDR3 nucleotides are TGTGCCTGGATTAGGGGATGGTTGACACCGACTGAAGCTTTCTTT. Translation gives CAWIRGWLTPTEAFF.

The chain recombines TRBV29-1 with TRBJ2-1; possible D gene TRBD1, 6 bases. CDR3 length: 14 residues. Trimming removed 5 bases from V and 8 bases from J, with 19 bases in between. Germline V CDR1 and CDR2: SQVTM, ANQGSEA. The CDR3 DNA follows: TGCAGCGTTTCGACAGGCCCCCATGGGGATGAGCAGTTCTTC. Its protein product is CSVSTGPHGDEQFF.

The V and J genes are TRBV5-1 and TRBJ1-2; a possible D gene is TRBD1 (5 bases). CDR1 is SGHRS and CDR2 is YFSETQ in the germline V gene. CDR3 length: 15 residues. The germline V and J ends were trimmed by 0 bases and 3 bases, with 12 bases remaining between them. The CDR3 loop is CASSLAGGGDYGYTF. The DNA for the CDR3 is TGCGCCAGCAGCTTGGCCGGGGGGGGAGACTATGGCTACACCTTC.

V is TRBV6-5 and J is TRBJ1-3; TRBD1 matches at 9 bases. The CDR3 length is 15 residues. Germline values: CDR1 MNHEY, CDR2 SVGAGI. J lost 1 base, V lost 7 bases, and 5 bases had no gene match. The CDR3 region is CASTADRGSGNTIYF. The CDR3 coding sequence is TGTGCCAGCACCGCGGACAGGGGATCTGGAAACACCATATATTTT.

Only one count was recorded for this clone. This sequence joins TRBV7-3 and TRBJ2-6; the match to TRBD1 covers 7 bases. Germline values: CDR1 SGHTA, CDR2 FQGTGA. The CDR3 consists of 18 residues. V dropped 5 bases and J dropped 0; count of bases not matched to a gene: 10. The CDR3 region has the DNA TGTGCCAGCAGCCTACTTACAGGGGCTCCCTCTGGGGCCAACGTCCTGACTTTC. Translating it yields CASSLLTGAPSGANVLTF.

The V call is TRBV5-1, the J call TRBJ2-7; 9 bases are a match to TRBD2. The V segment lost 4 bases and the J segment 0 bases; nucleotides outside the gene matches: 2. The germline CDR1 and CDR2 sequences are SGHRS and YFSETQ. This CDR3 spans 14 amino acids. The CDR3 sequence: CASSLSGSSYEQYF. The CDR3 DNA reads TGCGCCAGCAGCCTTAGCGGGAGCTCCTACGAGCAGTACTTC.

The chain couples TRBV7-9 to TRBJ2-5, with TRBD2 matching 9 bases. The closer fit of TRBJ2-7 to the DNA end suggests the J call may be wrong. The CDR3 has 14 residues. Per germline, CDR1 SEHNR and CDR2 FQNEAQ (reference sequence). The CDR3 nucleotides are TGTGCCAGCAGCTTAGGGGGACTAGCCTCCGAGCAGTACTTC. This translates into CASSLGGLASEQYF.

The chain joins TRBV11-2 to TRBJ2-3; 8 nucleotides align to TRBD1. Germline V CDR1 and CDR2: SGHAT, FQNNGV. This CDR3 contains 17 residues. Losses at the gene ends were 3 bases for V and 5 bases for J; bases not matched to a gene: 13. CDR3 in DNA: TGTGCCAGCAGCTTCCTGAGCGTCCAGGGGGCTCAAGATACGCAGTATTTT. Translation: CASSFLSVQGAQDTQYF.

This chain links TRBV25-1 with TRBJ2-5, with D possibly TRBD2 on 5 matching bases. This CDR3 has 14 amino acids. V was pared by 4 bases and J by 5 bases, with 14 bases between. Germline values: CDR1 MGHDK, CDR2 SYGVNS. The CDR3 protein is CASSAPSFSETQYF. The CDR3 DNA reads as TGTGCCAGCAGTGCCCCTAGCTTTTCCGAGACCCAGTACTTC.

The V call is TRBV5-1, the J call TRBJ1-5, with D unclear. This CDR3 has 15 residues. Looked up from germline, CDR1 is SGHRS and CDR2 is YFSETQ. Trimming pared 4 bases from V and 0 bases from J, leaving 11 bases between. CDR3 in DNA: TGCGCCAGCAGCCAAGACGGGGATAGCAATCAGCCCCAGCATTTT. It codes for CASSQDGDSNQPQHF.

This chain joins TRBV6-5 and TRBJ1-4; D is unresolved. Germline V gives CDR1 MNHEY, CDR2 SVGAGI. V shed 2 bases and J shed 9 bases, with 10 bases lying between them. This CDR3 spans 13 amino acids. In DNA form, the CDR3 reads TGTGCCAGCAGTTACCCGGGATCGAAAAAACTGTTTTTT. Protein: CASSYPGSKKLFF.

The CDR3 spells CASSLQLGGSDGYTF. The CDR3 DNA reads TGTGCCAGCAGCTTACAGCTAGGGGGCTCGGATGGCTACACCTTC. This rearrangement joins TRBV11-2 to TRBJ1-2; TRBD1 matches 7 bases. The CDR3 has 15 amino acids. Germline values: CDR1 SGHAT, CDR2 FQNNGV. Trimming removed 2 bases from V and 6 bases from J; junction bases left unmatched: 9.

This sequence joins TRBV7-8 and TRBJ2-7; a possible D gene is TRBD2 (5 bases). The CDR3 runs to 13 residues. The V gene's germline CDR1 is SGHVS and CDR2 FQNEAQ. V was shortened by 5 bases and J by 3 bases, with 11 bases between the two germline ends. CDR3 residues: CASSPSGGYEQYF. Written as DNA, the CDR3 is TGTGCCAGCAGCCCTTCTGGAGGCTACGAGCAGTACTTC.

The CDR3 DNA sequence: TGTGCCAGCAGGGGAGCGGGAAAAACTTACGAGCAGTACTTC. Translating gives CASRGAGKTYEQYF. This chain uses TRBV28 with TRBJ2-7, with 7 bases aligning to TRBD2. The CDR3 totals 14 residues. Per the germline V gene, CDR1 is MDHEN and CDR2 is SYDVKM. The junction had 9 bases not matched to a gene; V was cut back by 6 bases and J by 4 bases.

The sample holds a few counts of this clone. V usage is TRBV4-3 and J usage is TRBJ2-7; 7 bases map to TRBD1. Germline V lookup: CDR1 LGHNA, CDR2 YSLEER. The V gene end was trimmed by 4 bases and the J gene end by 2 bases; junction bases not matched to a gene: 5. This CDR3 region has 14 residues. The CDR3 nucleotides read TGCGCCAGCAGCCTTCGACAGGGAGCCTACGAGCAGTACTTC. Its translation is CASSLRQGAYEQYF.

This chain links TRBV7-9 with TRBJ2-2; D remains ambiguous. Looked up from germline, CDR1 is SEHNR and CDR2 is FQNEAQ (reference sequence). V gave up 5 bases and J gave up 0 bases, with 7 bases separating them. CDR3 length: 14 amino acids. The CDR3 nucleotides are TGTGCCAGCAGCCTTCTATCGAACACCGGGGAGCTGTTTTTT. This gives the protein CASSLLSNTGELFF.

The chain is built from TRBV4-3 and TRBJ2-1; 8 nucleotides agree with TRBD2. CDR3 length: 16 amino acids. After removal of 1 base from V and 4 bases from J, the junction contained 6 bases not matched to a gene. The V gene's germline CDR1 is LGHNA and CDR2 YSLEER. As DNA, the CDR3 is TGCGCCAGCAGCCAAGGAATGTCTAGCGGGTACAATGAGCAGTTCTTC. It is translated as CASSQGMSSGYNEQFF.

This rearrangement joins TRBV28 to TRBJ1-5; D remains ambiguous. This CDR3 has 13 amino acids. V was shortened by 5 bases and J by 4 bases, with 9 bases between the two germline ends. Germline V gene sequence: CDR1 MDHEN, CDR2 SYDVKM. CDR3 nucleotide sequence: TGTGCCAGCAGTAGAACACCAAATCAGCCCCAGCATTTT. Translation gives CASSRTPNQPQHF.

The chain has TRBV28 and TRBJ1-2, with D possibly being TRBD1 (5 bases). The CDR3 runs 14 residues. Trimming pared 5 bases from V and 1 base from J, leaving 11 bases between. From germline, CDR1 is MDHEN and CDR2 SYDVKM. The CDR3 DNA reads as TGTGCCAGCAGTAAAGACAGAGTTAACTATGGCTACACCTTC. This encodes CASSKDRVNYGYTF.